Listed below are T cell receptor beta chains from one sample, sequenced in a study of patients with pleural tuberculosis. TCRdb independently ran MiXCR on the reads; one entry per CDR3 protein. The sample lists about 29,000 distinct CDR3 sequences; about 20% were seen once. Sequenced: peripheral blood. The origin of the receptors is a human donor with pleural tuberculosis. Both conserved end residues are part of each CDR3. The D gene is left open where the match is weak. Clone size is stated in some rows and not others, as once, few, many or a class when expanded.

16,TRBD2,TRBJ2-2,TRBV28,NA,TGTGCCAGCTTATCTGGGACTAGAGGGAGAACCGAGGAGCTGTTTTTT,CASLSGTRGRTEELFF
13,NA,TRBJ1-2,TRBV28,many,TGTGCCAGCAAAGAGGGGGTCCCCGGAGGCTACACCTTC,CASKEGVPGGYTF
17,TRBD2,TRBJ2-3,TRBV24-1,many,TGTGCCACCAGTGACCCGGGACTAGCGGGAATTACAGATACGCAGTATTTT,CATSDPGLAGITDTQYF
14,TRBD1,TRBJ2-1,TRBV5-4,many,TGTGCCAGCAGCGGGATACAGGGGAGAAATGAGCAGTTCTTC,CASSGIQGRNEQFF
14,TRBD2,TRBJ2-7,TRBV20-1,many,TGCAGTGCTAGAGAAGCTAGCGGGGCCTACGAGCAGTACTTC,CSAREASGAYEQYF
15,TRBD2,TRBJ2-1,TRBV4-2,many,TGTGCCAGCAGCCAATGGACTAGCGGGAGGGATGAGCAGTTCTTC,CASSQWTSGRDEQFF
11,NA,TRBJ1-2,TRBV6-1,medium-sized,TGTGCCAGCAGGACGGACTATGGCTACACCTTC,CASRTDYGYTF
14,NA,TRBJ1-1,TRBV28,NA,TGTGCCAGCAGGAACCGAGGGGGTAACACTGAAGCTTTCTTT,CASRNRGGNTEAFF
13,NA,TRBJ2-5,TRBV11-2,many,TGTGCCAGCAGCCGAGGGTACCAAGAGACCCAGTACTTC,CASSRGYQETQYF
15,NA,TRBJ1-1,TRBV2,NA,TGTGCCAGCAGTGAGTTCCGGGCACAGGACACCGAAGCTTTCTTT,CASSEFRAQDTEAFF
14,NA,TRBJ2-5,TRBV12-3/TRBV12-4,many,TGTGCCAGCAGTTCCCCCGGGGCCACGGGGACCCAGTACTTC,CASSSPGATGTQYF
13,NA,TRBJ1-2,TRBV20-1,medium-sized,TGCAGTGCCCCTCGGACATCCGGAGGTGGGACTAAGTTC,CSAPRTSGGGTKF
12,NA,TRBJ2-7,TRBV27,many,TGTGCCAGCAGTACGGGGGCGGGGGAGCAGTACTTC,CASSTGAGEQYF
14,TRBD2,TRBJ2-5,TRBV6-2/TRBV6-3,many,TGTGCCAGCAGTTGGACTAGCGCGCAAGAGACCCAGTACTTC,CASSWTSAQETQYF
12,NA,TRBJ1-5,TRBV2,many,TGTGCCAGCGGACAGACGGGTCAGCCCCAGCATTTT,CASGQTGQPQHF
14,NA,TRBJ1-1,TRBV19,many,TGTGCCGTTAGGGCGGGAGTGGCGAACACTGAAGCTTTCTTT,CAVRAGVANTEAFF
12,NA,TRBJ2-1,TRBV2,many,TGTGCCAGCATCCTCTCGTCAAGTGAGCAGTTCTTC,CASILSSSEQFF
15,TRBD1,TRBJ2-1,TRBV2,many,TGTGCCAGCAGTGTAGACAGGGGACACTACAATGAGCAGTTCTTC,CASSVDRGHYNEQFF
14,TRBD1,TRBJ2-5,TRBV28,many,TGTGCCAGCAGCCCCGGGACAGTCCAAGAGACCCAGTACTTC,CASSPGTVQETQYF
16,NA,TRBJ1-1,TRBV20-1,NA,TGCAGTGCTAAAGGGCGAATGGGACCTATGAACACAGAAGCTTTCTTT,CSAKGRMGPMNTEAFF
14,NA,TRBJ2-5,TRBV20-1,many,TGCAGTGCCAGGGCGGATTCTGTTCAAGAGACCCAGTACTTC,CSARADSVQETQYF
14,NA,TRBJ1-1,TRBV3-1,NA,TGTTCCAGCAGCCAAGATGGCGGGTGGACTGAAGTTTTCTTT,CSSSQDGGWTEVFF
12,NA,TRBJ2-5,TRBV28,many,TGTGCCAGCTCTCGAGGGCAAAAGACCCAGTACTTC,CASSRGQKTQYF
16,NA,TRBJ1-5,TRBV20-1,medium-sized,TGCAGTGTCAGCGGTGGTAGGACAGATAGCAATCAGCCCCAGCATTTT,CSVSGGRTDSNQPQHF
13,NA,TRBJ2-7,TRBV28,many,TGTGCCAGCAGTCCCCCCCAAGCCTACGAGCAGTACTTC,CASSPPQAYEQYF
13,NA,TRBJ1-1,TRBV6-1,medium-sized,TGTGCCAGCAGTGGAACTCTGAGGACTGAAGCTTTCTTT,CASSGTLRTEAFF
16,NA,TRBJ1-6,TRBV5-1,many,TGCGCCAGCAGCTGGACAGTTAGCTCCTATAATTCACCCCTCCACTTT,CASSWTVSSYNSPLHF
14,NA,TRBJ2-3,TRBV10-2,many,TGCGCCAGCAGCCCGCTGTTAGGAACAGATACGCAGTATTTT,CASSPLLGTDTQYF
14,NA,TRBJ1-1,TRBV28,NA,TGTGCCAGCGGAAGCCCGGGACTGAACACTGAAGCTTTCTTT,CASGSPGLNTEAFF
15,TRBD2,TRBJ2-7,TRBV25-1,once,TGTGCCAGCAGTGAACCCGGACTAGCACTCGACGAGCAGTACTTC,CASSEPGLALDEQYF
15,TRBD1,TRBJ2-7,TRBV11-3,many,TGTGCCAGCAGCTTAGAACAGGGGAGCTCCTACGAGCAGTACTTC,CASSLEQGSSYEQYF
17,TRBD2,TRBJ2-5,TRBV7-9,few,TGTGCCAGCAGCGCTACTAGCGGGGGGACCATTCAAGAGACCCAGTACTTC,CASSATSGGTIQETQYF
16,TRBD1,TRBJ2-2,TRBV29-1,NA,TGCAGCGCCGAACCCAGGACAGGCTACAACACCGGGGAGCTGTTTTTT,CSAEPRTGYNTGELFF
12,NA,TRBJ1-5,TRBV20-1,many,TGCAGTGCGCCCCGCGGCAATCAGCCCCAGCATTTT,CSAPRGNQPQHF
14,NA,TRBJ1-5,TRBV3-1,many,TGTGCCAGCAGCCAACAGGGAGGTAATCAGCCCCAGCATTTT,CASSQQGGNQPQHF